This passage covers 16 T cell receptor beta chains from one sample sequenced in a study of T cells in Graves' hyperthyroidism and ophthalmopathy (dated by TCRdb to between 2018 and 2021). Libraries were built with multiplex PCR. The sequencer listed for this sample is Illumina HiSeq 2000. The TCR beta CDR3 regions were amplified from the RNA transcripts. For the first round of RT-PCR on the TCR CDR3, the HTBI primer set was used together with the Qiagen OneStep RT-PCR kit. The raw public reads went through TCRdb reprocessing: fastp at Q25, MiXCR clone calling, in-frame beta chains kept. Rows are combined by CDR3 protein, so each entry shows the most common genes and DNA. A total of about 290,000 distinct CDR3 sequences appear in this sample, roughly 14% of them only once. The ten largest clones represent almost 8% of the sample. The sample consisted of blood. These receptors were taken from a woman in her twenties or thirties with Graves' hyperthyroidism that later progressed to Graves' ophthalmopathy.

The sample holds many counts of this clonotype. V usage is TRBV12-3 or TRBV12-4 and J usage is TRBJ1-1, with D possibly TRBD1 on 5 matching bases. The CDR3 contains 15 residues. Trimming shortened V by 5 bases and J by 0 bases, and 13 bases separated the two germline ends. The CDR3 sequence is CASSPLTDMNTEAFF. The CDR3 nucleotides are TGTGCCAGCAGTCCCCTGACAGACATGAACACTGAAGCTTTCTTT.

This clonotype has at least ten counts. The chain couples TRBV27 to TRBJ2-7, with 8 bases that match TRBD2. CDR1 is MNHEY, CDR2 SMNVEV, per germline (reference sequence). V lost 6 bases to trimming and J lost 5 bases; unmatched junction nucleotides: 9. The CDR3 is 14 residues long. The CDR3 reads CASSRTSLSDEQYF. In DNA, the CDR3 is TGTGCCAGCAGCCGGACTAGCCTCTCAGACGAGCAGTACTTC.

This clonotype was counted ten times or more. The CDR3 region has the DNA TGTGCCAGCATGGGGGCGGGAGGCACTGGGAATGAGCAGTTCTTC. Translated, it gives CASMGAGGTGNEQFF. The chain couples TRBV12-3 or TRBV12-4 to TRBJ2-1; 8 bases match TRBD2. The J segment lost 7 bases and the V segment lost 7 bases, leaving 12 bases of the junction unmatched. The CDR3 spans 15 residues.

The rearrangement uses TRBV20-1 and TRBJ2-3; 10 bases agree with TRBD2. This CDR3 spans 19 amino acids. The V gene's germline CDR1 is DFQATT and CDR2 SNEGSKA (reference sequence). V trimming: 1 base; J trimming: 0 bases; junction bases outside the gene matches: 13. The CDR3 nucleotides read TGCAGTGCTAGAGCGCCGTCTAGCGGGAGCGACCATAGCACAGATACGCAGTATTTT. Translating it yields CSARAPSSGSDHSTDTQYF.

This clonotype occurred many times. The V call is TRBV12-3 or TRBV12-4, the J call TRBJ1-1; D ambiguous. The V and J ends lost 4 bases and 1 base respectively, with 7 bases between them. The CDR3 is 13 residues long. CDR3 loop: CASSWTANTEAFF. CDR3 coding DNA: TGTGCCAGCAGTTGGACGGCGAACACTGAAGCTTTCTTT.

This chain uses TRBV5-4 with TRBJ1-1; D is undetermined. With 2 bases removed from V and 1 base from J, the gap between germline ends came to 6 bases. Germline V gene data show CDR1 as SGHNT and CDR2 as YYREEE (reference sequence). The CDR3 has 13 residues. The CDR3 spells CASSFRANTEAFF. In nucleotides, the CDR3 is TGTGCCAGCAGCTTTCGGGCGAACACTGAAGCTTTCTTT.

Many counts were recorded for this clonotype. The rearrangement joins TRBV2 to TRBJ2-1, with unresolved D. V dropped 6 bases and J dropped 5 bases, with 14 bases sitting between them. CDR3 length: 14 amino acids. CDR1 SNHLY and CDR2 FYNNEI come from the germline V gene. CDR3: CASRAGPLNNEQFF. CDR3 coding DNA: TGTGCCAGCAGGGCTGGACCTCTTAACAATGAGCAGTTCTTC.

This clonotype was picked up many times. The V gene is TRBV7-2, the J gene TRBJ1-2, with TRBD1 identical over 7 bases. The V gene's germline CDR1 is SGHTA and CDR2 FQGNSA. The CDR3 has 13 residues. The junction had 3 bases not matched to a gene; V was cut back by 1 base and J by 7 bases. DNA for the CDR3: TGTGCCAGCAGCTTAGACAGGGGAAGTGGCTACACCTTC. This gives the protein CASSLDRGSGYTF.

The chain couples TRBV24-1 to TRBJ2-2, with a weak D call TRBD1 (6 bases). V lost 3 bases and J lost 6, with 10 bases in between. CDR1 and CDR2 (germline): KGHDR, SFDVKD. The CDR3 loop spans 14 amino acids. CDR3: CATSDPGVSGELFF. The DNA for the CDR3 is TGTGCCACCAGTGATCCAGGGGTTTCCGGGGAGCTGTTTTTT.

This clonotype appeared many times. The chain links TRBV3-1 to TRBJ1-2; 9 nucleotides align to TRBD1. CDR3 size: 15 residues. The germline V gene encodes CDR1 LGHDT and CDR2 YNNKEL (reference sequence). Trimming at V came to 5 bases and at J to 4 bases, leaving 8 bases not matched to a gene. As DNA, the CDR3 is TGTGCCAGCAGCGGGGGACAGGGCTTCGTCTATGGCTACACCTTC. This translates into CASSGGQGFVYGYTF.

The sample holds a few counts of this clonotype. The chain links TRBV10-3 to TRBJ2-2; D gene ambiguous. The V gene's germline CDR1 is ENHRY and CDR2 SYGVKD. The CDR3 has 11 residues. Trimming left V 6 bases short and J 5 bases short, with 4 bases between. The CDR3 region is CAIRGTGELFF. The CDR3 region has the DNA TGTGCCATCAGGGGAACCGGGGAGCTGTTTTTT.

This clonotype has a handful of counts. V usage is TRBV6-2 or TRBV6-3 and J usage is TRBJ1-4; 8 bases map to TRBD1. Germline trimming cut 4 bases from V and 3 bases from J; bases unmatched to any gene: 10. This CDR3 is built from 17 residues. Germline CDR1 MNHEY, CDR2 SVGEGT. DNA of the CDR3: TGTGCCAGCAGTTCCCTCAGGGGGCGCATGGCTAATGAAAAACTGTTTTTT. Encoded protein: CASSSLRGRMANEKLFF.

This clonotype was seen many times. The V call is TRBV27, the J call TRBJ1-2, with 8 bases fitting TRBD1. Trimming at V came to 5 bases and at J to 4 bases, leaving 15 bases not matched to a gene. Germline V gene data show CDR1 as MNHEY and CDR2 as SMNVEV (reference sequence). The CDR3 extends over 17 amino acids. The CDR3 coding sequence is TGTGCCAGCAGTGATGTTTTTGGGGGGACAGGCAGCTATGGCTACACCTTC. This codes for CASSDVFGGTGSYGYTF.

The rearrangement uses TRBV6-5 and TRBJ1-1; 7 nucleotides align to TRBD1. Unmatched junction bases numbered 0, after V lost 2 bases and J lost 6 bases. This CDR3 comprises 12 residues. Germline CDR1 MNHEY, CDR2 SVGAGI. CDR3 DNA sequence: TGTGCCAGCAGTTACGGACAGGCTGAAGCTTTCTTT. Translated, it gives CASSYGQAEAFF.

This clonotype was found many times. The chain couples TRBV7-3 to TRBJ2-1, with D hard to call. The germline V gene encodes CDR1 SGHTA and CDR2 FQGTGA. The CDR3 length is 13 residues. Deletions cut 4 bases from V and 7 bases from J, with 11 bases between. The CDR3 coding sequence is TGTGCCAGCAGCTATGACCGAGATAATGAGCAGTTCTTC. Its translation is CASSYDRDNEQFF.

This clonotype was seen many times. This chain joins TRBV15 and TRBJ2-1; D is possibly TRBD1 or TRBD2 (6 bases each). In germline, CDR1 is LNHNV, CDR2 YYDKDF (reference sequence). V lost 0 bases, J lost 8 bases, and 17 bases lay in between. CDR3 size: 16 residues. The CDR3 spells CATSREGGGPWDEQFF. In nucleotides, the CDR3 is TGTGCCACCAGCAGAGAAGGGGGAGGACCGTGGGATGAGCAGTTCTTC. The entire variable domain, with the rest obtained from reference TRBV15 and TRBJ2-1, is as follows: DAMVIQNPRYQVTQFGKPVTLSCSQTLNHNVMYWYQQKSSQAPKLLFHYYDKDFNNEADTPDNFQSRRPNTSFCFLDIRSPGLGDTAMYLCATSREGGGPWDEQFFGPGTRLTVL.